Following are 3 T cell receptor beta chains from one sample sequenced in a study of cytomegalovirus exposure and HLA in healthy donors. Some clones are missing from TCRdb's copy, which holds only in-frame ones; the method was immunoSEQ multiplex PCR. The repertoire consists of 150,000 to 200,000 clones, with roughly 84% occurring once and the leading ten covering approximately 7%. The sequencing input was PBMCs. These TCRs come from a man in his late teens or twenties in good health and CMV-seropositive.

The chain links TRBV11-2 to TRBJ1-5; D call uncertain. In germline, CDR1 is SGHAT, CDR2 FQNNGV. The CDR3 totals 15 residues. V lost 5 bases and J 0 bases, leaving 11 bases between the germline ends. The CDR3 is CASSRWHSSNQPQHF. CDR3 DNA: TGTGCCAGCAGCCGATGGCACAGTAGCAATCAGCCCCAGCATTTT.

This clone was seen more than once but under ten times. This rearrangement joins TRBV14 to TRBJ1-2; possibly TRBD1 for D (6 bases). The CDR3 is 19 residues long. With 1 base removed from V and 0 bases from J, the gap between germline ends came to 21 bases. The germline V gene encodes CDR1 SGHDN and CDR2 FVKESK. CDR3 DNA sequence: TGTGCCAGCAGCCAAGCGGGGGGGGCCAGAAGCTGGGCTAACTATGGCTACACCTTC. Translated, it gives CASSQAGGARSWANYGYTF.

The chain combines TRBV6-1 with TRBJ2-7, with TRBD1 matching 8 bases. The length of the CDR3 is 15 residues. Germline CDR1 is MNHNS and CDR2 is SASEGT. V lost 5 bases to trimming and J lost 1 base; unmatched junction nucleotides: 7. The CDR3 bases are TGTGCCAGCAGTCCCCGGACAGGGAGGTCCTACGAGCAGTACTTC. Its translation: CASSPRTGRSYEQYF.